This T cell receptor beta chain came from a study of chemoradiotherapy in HPV16-positive cancers (dated by TCRdb to between 2021 and 2022). At the level of the whole study: Functional T-cell assays on cells from a couple of HPV16-positive patients defined candidate HPV-specific T-cell clones and common TCR motifs. The study set out to ask whether T-cell immunity against the HPV oncoproteins E6 and E7 changes over the course of chemoradiotherapy and whether that immunity affects survival. TCR repertoires from roughly 93 patients with HPV-related cancers were then used to track the candidate HPV-specific TCRs and motifs.

The library was prepared using the immunoSEQ multiplex PCR assay. This immuneACCESS table, as held by TCRdb, lists in-frame sequences with V and J called but not all clones. Of the missing ones, under half trace to an unresolved V gene in checked studies; the others have no known cause. Across this sample there are tens of thousands of clones, with over 85% seen only once. The ten largest clones take up about 3.5% of the sample. Results and caveats for the whole study, not just this receptor: Expansion of candidate HPV-specific clones and E7-related TCR motifs was observed in the tumor microenvironment during treatment, whereas no such expansion was observed for non-HPV-specific T cells. Improved recurrence-free survival in HPV16-positive patients was associated with expansion of HPV-responsive T cells during chemoradiotherapy. Only a couple of HPV16-positive patients were used to derive the functional definition of HPV-specific T cells, and the survival association was reported for HPV16-positive patients.

CDR1 MNHEY and CDR2 SVGAGI were looked up in the germline V gene. The CDR3 runs 13 residues from the cysteine to the phenylalanine. Solely the CDR3 DNA is kept, with 39 bases framed from the first base. The germline ends are 11 bases apart after V is trimmed by 7 bases and J by 7 bases. With regard to this clone: What antigen it recognizes has not been identified. Qualities for individual bases were not recorded, and no much larger clone is one base off.

Repertoires were sampled repeatedly over the course of chemoradiotherapy so that clonal expansion in the tumor microenvironment could be followed. This sequence was found in a human donor with HPV-associated anogenital cancer. The rearranged segments are TRBV6-5 and TRBJ1-6, with no confident D gene call. The sequencing used blood, collected from a patient who underwent chemoradiotherapy. Here the CDR3 is given as CASNLNQNSPLHF. The sequenced DNA: TGTGCCAGCAACCTAAACCAGAATTCACCCCTCCACTTT.